Following are 26 T cell receptor beta chains from one sample sequenced in a study of cytomegalovirus exposure and HLA in healthy donors. With 60 Vbeta and 13 Jbeta primers, the PCR was carried out. The data were produced by immunoSEQ multiplex PCR, yet TCRdb's version contains in-frame clones alone and is incomplete. The data contain about 130,000 clones, about 79% of them singletons. Sequencing was carried out using PBMCs. These receptors all stem from a young man in good health and CMV-seronegative.

The V and J genes are TRBV25-1 and TRBJ2-2, with D uncertain. Trimming stripped 3 bases from V and 3 bases from J, with 8 bases between. Germline lookup yields CDR1 MGHDK and CDR2 SYGVNS. This CDR3 is 14 amino acids long. CDR3 sequence (DNA): TGTGCCAGCAGTGAGGCTCTTCACACCGGGGAGCTGTTTTTT. Translating gives CASSEALHTGELFF. Variable domain in full (rest from reference TRBV25-1 and TRBJ2-2): EADIYQTPRYLVIGTGKKITLECSQTMGHDKMYWYQQDPGMELHLIHYSYGVNSTEKGDLSSESTVSRIRTEHFPLTLESARPSHTSQYLCASSEALHTGELFFGEGSRLTVL.

V and J are TRBV6-6 and TRBJ1-1; weak D call: TRBD1 (5 bases). Germline V lookup: CDR1 MNHNY, CDR2 SVGAGI (reference sequence). The CDR3 is 14 amino acids. Trimming shortened V by 5 bases and J by 6 bases, and 16 bases separated the two germline ends. The CDR3 bases are TGTGCCAGCAGTCACACCCAAAGGGGCGCTGAAGCTTTCTTT. This codes for CASSHTQRGAEAFF.

The chain is built from TRBV15 and TRBJ2-7; TRBD1 matches at 7 bases. Germline lookup yields CDR1 LNHNV and CDR2 YYDKDF (reference sequence). The length of the CDR3 is 13 residues. V gave up 5 bases and J gave up 2 bases; unmatched junction bases: 3. In DNA, the CDR3 is TGTGCCACCAGCGAACAGGGGCCCTACGAGCAGTACGTC. This gives the protein CATSEQGPYEQYV.

The chain links TRBV7-7 to TRBJ1-1; TRBD1 is a possible D gene (6 bases). The CDR3 runs to 13 residues. The V end lost 5 bases, the J end lost 5 bases, and 12 bases lay between the germline ends. Germline V gene sequence: CDR1 SSHAT, CDR2 FNYEAQ (reference sequence). CDR3 DNA: TGTGCCAGCAGCAAGGAAAGGGGGACTGAAGCTTTCTTT. Its translation is CASSKERGTEAFF.

The chain carries TRBV15 and TRBJ1-5, with 9 positions matching TRBD1. Germline CDR1 is LNHNV and CDR2 is YYDKDF (reference sequence). The CDR3 sequence is 16 residues long. Losses at the gene ends were 6 bases for V and 4 bases for J; bases not matched to a gene: 10. The CDR3, as DNA: TGTGCCACCAGTCGTTTCGGGACAGGGCAAAATCAGCCCCAGCATTTT. Translated: CATSRFGTGQNQPQHF.

The chain is built from TRBV18 and TRBJ2-7, with D uncertain. The CDR3 runs to 11 residues. CDR1 and CDR2 (germline): KGHSH, LQKENI. Trimming took off 5 bases at V and 4 bases at J, with 6 bases between the two ends. In nucleotides, the CDR3 is TGTGCCAGCTCATCCAGATACGAGCAGTACTTC. Translation gives CASSSRYEQYF. The full variable domain, with the rest looked up from reference TRBV18 and TRBJ2-7, is NAGVMQNPRHLVRRRGQEARLRCSPMKGHSHVYWYRQLPEEGLKFMVYLQKENIIDESGMPKERFSAEFPKEGPSILRIQQVVRGDSAAYFCASSSRYEQYFGPGTRLTVT.

The J gene is TRBJ2-1, the V gene TRBV6-5, with 10 bases identical to TRBD2. V lost 7 bases and J lost 9; bases outside the gene matches: 12. Germline V gives CDR1 MNHEY, CDR2 SVGAGI. The CDR3 sequence is 15 residues long. In DNA form, the CDR3 reads TGTGCCAGCAAACCCAACAGCGGGAGGGGGGCTGAGCAGTTCTTC. Protein sequence: CASKPNSGRGAEQFF.

The CDR3 here is CASTQPRGRGTPSIYGYTF. CDR3 DNA: TGTGCCAGCACACAGCCAAGGGGGCGCGGTACCCCCTCAATCTATGGCTACACCTTC. The chain couples TRBV9 to TRBJ1-2, with 7 bases fitting TRBD1. Trimming cost V 6 bases and J 4 bases; bases outside gene matches: 24. CDR3 size: 19 residues. Germline V CDR1 and CDR2: SGDLS, YYNGEE.

The chain uses TRBV19 and TRBJ2-1; 8 bases agree with TRBD1. The ends lost 1 base at V and 7 bases at J; junction bases unmatched: 9. The CDR3 length is 16 residues. Germline CDR1 reads LNHDA; CDR2 reads SQIVND (reference sequence). CDR3 protein: CASSIVSWTGPNEQFF. The CDR3 DNA sequence: TGTGCCAGTAGTATAGTCTCGTGGACAGGGCCGAATGAGCAGTTCTTC.

This clone was picked up one time. V and J are TRBV2 and TRBJ2-7, with 8 bases that match TRBD1. Looked up from germline, CDR1 is SNHLY and CDR2 is FYNNEI. This CDR3 is 18 amino acids long. Trimming removed 10 bases from V and 3 bases from J; junction bases left unmatched: 23. CDR3 residues: CATKEGTGGLGDLYEQYF. The DNA for the CDR3 is TGTGCCACCAAAGAAGGAACAGGGGGTTTAGGCGACCTCTACGAGCAGTACTTC.

The rearrangement joins TRBV2 to TRBJ1-1, with 7 positions matching TRBD1. The trim removed 4 bases at V and 1 base at J, leaving 6 bases unmatched. The CDR3 is 15 amino acids. Germline assignment: CDR1 SNHLY and CDR2 FYNNEI. The CDR3 bases are TGTGCCAGCAGTGTACAGGGGTTTGGGAACACTGAAGCTTTCTTT. It specifies CASSVQGFGNTEAFF. Full variable domain (outside the CDR3, taken from reference TRBV2 and TRBJ1-1): EPEVTQTPSHQVTQMGQEVILRCVPISNHLYFYWYRQILGQKVEFLVSFYNNEISEKSEIFDDQFSVERPDGSNFTLKIRSTKLEDSAMYFCASSVQGFGNTEAFFGQGTRLTVV.

J is TRBJ1-3 and V is TRBV10-3; no firm D call. V was shortened by 3 bases and J by 4 bases, with 4 bases between the two germline ends. Germline lookup yields CDR1 ENHRY and CDR2 SYGVKD. The CDR3 covers 12 residues. The CDR3 nucleotides are TGTGCCATCAGTGACGGGGGAAACACCATATATTTT. It codes for CAISDGGNTIYF.

The chain recombines TRBV27 with TRBJ2-4, with 9 bases aligning to TRBD1. The CDR3 has 12 amino acids. Germline assignment: CDR1 MNHEY and CDR2 SMNVEV (reference sequence). V shed 6 bases, J shed 9 bases, and the junction held 3 bases outside the gene matches. CDR3 coding DNA: TGTGCCAGCAGGGGACAGGGTTGCATTCAGTACTTC. It codes for CASRGQGCIQYF.

J is TRBJ2-5 and V is TRBV27, with 10 bases aligning to TRBD2. With V trimmed by 1 base and J by 5 bases, 10 bases remained unmatched. CDR1 is MNHEY, CDR2 SMNVEV, per germline (reference sequence). The CDR3 covers 17 residues. The CDR3 DNA is TGTGCCAGCAGTTTATTTTCTAGCGGGGGTCCTGGGGAGACCCAGTACTTC. As protein: CASSLFSSGGPGETQYF.

The chain is built from TRBV6-6 and TRBJ1-2, with 7 bases aligning to TRBD1. V lost 0 bases, J lost 7 bases, and 5 bases stayed unmatched. This CDR3 is built from 14 residues. The germline gives CDR1 MNHNY, CDR2 SVGAGI (reference sequence). The CDR3 protein is CASSYSIEGAGYTF. CDR3 in DNA: TGTGCCAGCAGTTACTCGATAGAGGGGGCTGGCTACACCTTC.

The rearrangement links TRBV30 to TRBJ1-2; D is uncertain. Germline CDR1 and CDR2: GTSNPN and SVGIG (reference sequence). This CDR3 has 13 residues. V lost 2 bases, J lost 5 bases, and 12 bases lay in between. This chain's CDR3 is CAWSLERTYGYTF. The CDR3 DNA follows: TGTGCCTGGAGTTTGGAGCGCACGTATGGCTACACCTTC.

The CDR3 loop reads CASTLGYTEAFF. The CDR3 nucleotides read TGTGCCAGCACTCTCGGGTACACTGAAGCTTTCTTT. V usage is TRBV6-5 and J usage is TRBJ1-1; D is unresolved. The CDR3 contains 12 residues. V lost 7 bases, J lost 3 bases, and 9 bases lay in between. Germline CDR1 is MNHEY and CDR2 is SVGAGI.

The chain is built from TRBV9 and TRBJ2-5; D ambiguous. Trimming took 0 bases from V and 5 from J, leaving 11 bases between them. Looked up from germline, CDR1 is SGDLS and CDR2 is YYNGEE. The CDR3 runs to 14 residues. The DNA for the CDR3 is TGTGCCAGCAGCGTAGATGGGCGTCCTGAGACCCAGTACTTC. Protein product: CASSVDGRPETQYF.

The CDR3 DNA is TGTGCCAGCAGCGTAGGAGTTGCGAACACCGGGGAGCTGTTTTTT. Translated, it gives CASSVGVANTGELFF. The chain joins TRBV9 to TRBJ2-2; D is ambiguous. This CDR3 contains 15 residues. The germline V and J ends were trimmed by 0 bases and 0 bases, with 6 bases remaining between them. The V gene's germline CDR1 is SGDLS and CDR2 YYNGEE.

This clone was counted a single time. CDR3 residues: CASSQGQTGELFF. Written as DNA, the CDR3 is TGTGCCAGCAGCCAGGGACAAACCGGGGAGCTGTTTTTT. This chain uses TRBV5-5 with TRBJ2-2; perhaps TRBD1 as D (6 bases). The CDR3 is made up of 13 amino acids. The germline V gene has CDR1 SGHKS and CDR2 YYEKEE (reference sequence). Trimming cost V 4 bases and J 5 bases, with 9 bases left between them. Combining the CDR3 with reference TRBV5-5 and TRBJ2-2 gives the whole variable domain DAGVTQSPTHLIKTRGQQVTLRCSPISGHKSVSWYQQVLGQGPQFIFQYYEKEERGRGNFPDRFSARQFPNYSSELNVNALLLGDSALYLCASSQGQTGELFFGEGSRLTVL.

The chain recombines TRBV5-4 with TRBJ2-3; TRBD2 matches 12 bases. The CDR3 contains 16 residues. The V gene end was trimmed by 4 bases and the J gene end by 0 bases; junction bases not matched to a gene: 3. Germline assignment: CDR1 SGHNT and CDR2 YYREEE (reference sequence). Written as DNA, the CDR3 is TGTGCCAGCAGCGCTGGACTAGCGGGAAGCACAGATACGCAGTATTTT. As protein: CASSAGLAGSTDTQYF.

The chain combines TRBV6-1 with TRBJ2-7, with 7 bases aligning to TRBD2. This CDR3 is 13 amino acids long. The germline CDR1 and CDR2 sequences are MNHNS and SASEGT. V shed 6 bases, J shed 7 bases, and the junction held 9 bases outside the gene matches. DNA of the CDR3: TGTGCCAGCAGACGCCGGGGGGAGAAGGAGCAGTACGTC. Its protein product is CASRRRGEKEQYV.

As for this clone: This sample also contains other DNA sequences that code for the same CDR3. The chain combines TRBV9 with TRBJ2-5, with TRBD1 identical over 9 bases. This CDR3 contains 16 residues. Germline V lookup: CDR1 SGDLS, CDR2 YYNGEE. V lost 2 bases and J lost 0; bases outside the gene matches: 5. The CDR3 is CASSVTGTGNQETQYF. In DNA, the CDR3 is TGTGCCAGCAGCGTGACCGGGACAGGGAACCAAGAGACCCAGTACTTC.

This clone is a singleton in its sample. This chain links TRBV30 with TRBJ1-5, with 7 bases lining up with TRBD1. Germline values: CDR1 GTSNPN, CDR2 SVGIG (reference sequence). The ends lost 2 bases at V and 4 bases at J; junction bases unmatched: 5. CDR3 length equals 14 residues. CDR3 amino acids: CAWSKGAPNQPQHF. The CDR3 DNA reads as TGTGCCTGGAGTAAGGGGGCTCCAAATCAGCCCCAGCATTTT.

The J gene is TRBJ2-7, the V gene TRBV28; 12 positions match TRBD1. The length of the CDR3 is 16 residues. From germline, CDR1 is MDHEN and CDR2 SYDVKM. The V segment lost 1 base and the J segment 4 bases; nucleotides outside the gene matches: 5. This chain's CDR3 is CASSLSGTGGEYEQYF. The CDR3 nucleotides are TGTGCCAGCAGTTTATCGGGGACAGGGGGCGAGTACGAGCAGTACTTC.

The chain recombines TRBV7-2 with TRBJ2-5, with 10 nucleotides matching TRBD2. After removal of 3 bases from V and 4 bases from J, the junction contained 8 bases not matched to a gene. Looked up from germline, CDR1 is SGHTA and CDR2 is FQGNSA. The CDR3 has 16 amino acids. Here the CDR3 DNA reads TGTGCCAGCAGCTTGGGGTCCGGGACTAGCGCAGAGACCCAGTACTTC. The encoded protein is CASSLGSGTSAETQYF.